This TCR beta chain emerged from a study of cytomegalovirus exposure and HLA in healthy donors. As for the study in general: A previous analysis identified 95 million to 140 million unique TCR beta sequences derived from about 180 million T cells.

Of note for this clone: Its antigen is not known.

Study-wide results and caveats: With later analysis, a missense DCLRE1C variant became linked to TCR beta V- and J-gene trimming. Likely technical artifact: a cluster of highly shared sequence variants. Reportedly, cytomegalovirus status was diagnosed with high sensitivity and specificity.

PCR primers comprised 60 Vbeta and 13 Jbeta primers. Profiled with immunoSEQ multiplex PCR; TCRdb holds only in-frame clones, not every one. The sample has approximately 160,000 clones; 55% to 80% are singletons. The germline CDR1 and CDR2 sequences are ENHRY and SYGVKD. The length of the CDR3 is 16 residues. The sample taken for sequencing was PBMCs. This receptor was identified in a woman aged 18-30 years in good health and CMV-seropositive. The rearrangement uses TRBV10-3 and TRBJ2-5; 7 nucleotides match TRBD2. The J call may be incorrect, as the DNA end agrees better with TRBJ2-7. CDR3 sequence (DNA): TGTGCCATCAGTGAGTCTGTCGGGGGGAACTCCTACGAGCAGTACTTC. It yields the protein CAISESVGGNSYEQYF.